Here is one T cell receptor (beta chain) with its context. This record comes from a study of cytomegalovirus exposure and HLA in healthy donors. Study at large: Around 77% of several hundred genotyped donors fell in the Caucasian-associated ancestry cluster.

Primers included in the PCR were 60 Vbeta and 13 Jbeta primers. Repertoires were generated with immunoSEQ multiplex PCR, while TCRdb's copy carries only in-frame clones and drops some. Found here are roughly 180,000 clones, around 80% of them singletons; the top ten hold roughly 1.4%. Despite likely unrecorded immune exposures, the donors were nominally healthy at the time of sampling. This clonotype originated in a girl under 18 in good health and CMV-seropositive. Sequencing was performed on PBMCs.

CDR3 protein: CASSLTGHSGNTIYF. The CDR3 bases are TGTGCCAGCAGCTTGACAGGCCACTCTGGAAACACCATATATTTT. This chain links TRBV5-6 with TRBJ1-3, with TRBD1 as a possible D gene (5 bases). V lost 1 base and J 0 bases, leaving 8 bases between the germline ends. Germline loops: CDR1 SGHDT, CDR2 YYEEEE. CDR3 length: 15 residues.